The 11 T cell receptor beta chains below come from one sample, sequenced in a study of beta chain features in type 1 diabetes. Expressed TCRB transcripts were sequenced because the entire RNA isolate underwent reverse transcription. Using immunoSEQ multiplex PCR, the repertoire was profiled, and TCRdb retains in-frame clones only, with some absent. The table records about 140,000 clones, roughly 10% of them present only once. Sequenced input: central memory CD4+ T cells from blood. The receptors originated from a woman in her thirties or forties in good health.

The chain joins TRBV7-2 to TRBJ2-5; a possible D gene is TRBD2 (7 bases). The CDR3 has 15 amino acids. Deletions cut 0 bases from V and 5 bases from J, with 13 bases between. Germline assignment: CDR1 SGHTA and CDR2 FQGNSA. Here the CDR3 reads CASSLAGGAVETQYF. The CDR3 bases are TGTGCCAGCAGCTTAGCGGGGGGGGCCGTTGAGACCCAGTACTTC.

The chain has TRBV7-2 and TRBJ2-7, with 8 bases fitting TRBD2. The CDR3 contains 17 residues. In germline, CDR1 is SGHTA, CDR2 FQGNSA. Trimming took 5 bases from V and 1 from J; bases not matched to a gene: 13. Here the CDR3 reads CASSTESGGDLSYEQYF. CDR3 coding DNA: TGTGCCAGCAGCACCGAAAGCGGGGGCGACCTATCCTACGAGCAGTACTTC.

This clone was detected only a few times. The V and J genes are TRBV7-2 and TRBJ2-1, with 7 bases fitting TRBD1. This CDR3 is built from 15 residues. Trimming took 2 bases from V and 5 from J; bases not matched to a gene: 6. The germline V gene encodes CDR1 SGHTA and CDR2 FQGNSA. The CDR3 sequence: CASSLMRGQNNEQFF. CDR3 in DNA: TGTGCCAGCAGCTTAATGAGGGGGCAGAACAATGAGCAGTTCTTC.

The CDR3 here is CASSIDGGRTYEQYF. CDR3 in DNA: TGTGCCAGTAGTATAGATGGAGGGAGGACCTACGAGCAGTACTTC. The chain links TRBV19 to TRBJ2-7, with D tentatively TRBD2 (6 bases). This CDR3 is 15 amino acids long. Germline assignment: CDR1 LNHDA and CDR2 SQIVND (reference sequence). The V and J ends lost 0 bases and 2 bases respectively, with 11 bases between them.

The V and J genes are TRBV28 and TRBJ1-5; perhaps TRBD1 as D (6 bases). This CDR3 region has 15 residues. The V and J ends lost 4 bases and 7 bases respectively, with 17 bases between them. Germline-derived CDR1 and CDR2 are MDHEN and SYDVKM. This CDR3 is CASSWSTGGEQPQHF. CDR3 bases: TGTGCCAGCAGTTGGTCGACAGGCGGAGAACAGCCCCAGCATTTT.

This clone has just a few counts. This chain connects TRBV10-3 to TRBJ1-2; TRBD1 might be the D (5 bases). The CDR3 extends over 16 amino acids. Trimming removed 7 bases from V and 5 bases from J, with 23 bases in between. Looked up from germline, CDR1 is ENHRY and CDR2 is SYGVKD. The CDR3 region is CAITDPGLTGGYGYTF. CDR3 sequence (DNA): TGTGCCATCACCGATCCGGGACTTACCGGGGGTTATGGCTACACCTTC.

This clone has more than one count but fewer than ten. The CDR3 DNA reads TGTGCCAGCAGCATGAGGGATGAAGCTTTCTTT. Translating it yields CASSMRDEAFF. The chain combines TRBV7-9 with TRBJ1-1; no clear D. This CDR3 has 11 amino acids. CDR1 is SEHNR and CDR2 is FQNEAQ in the germline V gene (reference sequence). Between the trimmed V and J ends, which lost 5 bases and 7 bases, there was a span of 8 bases.

The chain uses TRBV27 and TRBJ2-1, with D possibly matching TRBD1 (5 bases). CDR1 and CDR2 from the germline V gene are MNHEY and SMNVEV (reference sequence). Between the trimmed V and J ends, which lost 3 bases and 6 bases, there was a span of 9 bases. CDR3 length: 13 amino acids. DNA for the CDR3: TGTGCCAGCAGTTTCAGGGATCTCAATGAGCAGTTCTTC. Translating it yields CASSFRDLNEQFF.

This clone was seen a handful of times. J is TRBJ2-3 and V is TRBV6-6; TRBD2 matches 9 bases. In germline, CDR1 is MNHNY, CDR2 SVGAGI (reference sequence). The CDR3 contains 14 residues. V lost 5 bases, J lost 4 bases, and 4 bases stayed unmatched. CDR3 in amino acids: CASSEGGGADTQYF. CDR3 DNA: TGTGCCAGCAGTGAGGGCGGGGGGGCAGATACGCAGTATTTT.

This clone was counted many times. CDR3 DNA sequence: TGCGCCAGCAGCCAAGTTCTCAGCGGGGCGACCAATGAGCAGTTCTTC. Translated, it gives CASSQVLSGATNEQFF. The J gene is TRBJ2-1, the V gene TRBV4-1; 7 bases line up with TRBD2. The V segment lost 1 base and the J segment 6 bases; nucleotides outside the gene matches: 9. CDR1 is MGHRA, CDR2 YSYEKL, per germline. The CDR3 spans 16 residues.

This clone was seen a handful of times. V usage is TRBV19 and J usage is TRBJ2-3; 7 nucleotides agree with TRBD1. The CDR3 has 15 amino acids. CDR1 LNHDA and CDR2 SQIVND come from the germline V gene (reference sequence). J lost 1 base, V lost 6 bases, and 7 bases had no gene match. CDR3 in DNA: TGTGCCAGTAGAAAGTGGGACAGCGGCACAGATACGCAGTATTTT. The encoded protein is CASRKWDSGTDTQYF.